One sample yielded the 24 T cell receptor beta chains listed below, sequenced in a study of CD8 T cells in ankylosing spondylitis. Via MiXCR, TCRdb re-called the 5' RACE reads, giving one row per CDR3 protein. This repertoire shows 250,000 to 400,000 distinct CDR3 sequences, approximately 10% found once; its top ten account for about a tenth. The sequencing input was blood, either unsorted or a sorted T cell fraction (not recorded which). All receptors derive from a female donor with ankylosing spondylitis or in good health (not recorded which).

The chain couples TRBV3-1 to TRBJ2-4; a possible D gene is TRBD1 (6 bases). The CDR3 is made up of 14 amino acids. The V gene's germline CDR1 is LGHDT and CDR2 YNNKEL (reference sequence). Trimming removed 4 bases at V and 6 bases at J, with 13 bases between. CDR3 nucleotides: TGTGCCAGCAGCCCGGGACATAACTCAAACATTCAGTACTTC. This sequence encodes CASSPGHNSNIQYF. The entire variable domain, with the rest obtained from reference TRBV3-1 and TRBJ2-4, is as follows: DTAVSQTPKYLVTQMGNDKSIKCEQNLGHDTMYWYKQDSKKFLKIMFSYNNKELIINETVPNRFSPKSPDKAHLNLHINSLELGDSAVYFCASSPGHNSNIQYFGAGTRLSVL.

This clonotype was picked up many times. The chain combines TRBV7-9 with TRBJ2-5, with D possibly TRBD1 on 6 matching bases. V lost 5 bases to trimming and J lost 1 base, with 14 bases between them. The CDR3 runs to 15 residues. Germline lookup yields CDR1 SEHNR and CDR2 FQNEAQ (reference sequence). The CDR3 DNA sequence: TGTGCCAGCAGCCCTCTTGACAGGTCCCAAGAGACCCAGTACTTC. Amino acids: CASSPLDRSQETQYF.

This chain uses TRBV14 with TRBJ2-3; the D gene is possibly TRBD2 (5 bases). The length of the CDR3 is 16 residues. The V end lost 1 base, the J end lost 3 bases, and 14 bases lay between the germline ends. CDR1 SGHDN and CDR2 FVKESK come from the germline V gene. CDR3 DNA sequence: TGTGCCAGCAGCCAAGTCCCGGGGAGCGTAACAGATACGCAGTATTTT. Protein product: CASSQVPGSVTDTQYF.

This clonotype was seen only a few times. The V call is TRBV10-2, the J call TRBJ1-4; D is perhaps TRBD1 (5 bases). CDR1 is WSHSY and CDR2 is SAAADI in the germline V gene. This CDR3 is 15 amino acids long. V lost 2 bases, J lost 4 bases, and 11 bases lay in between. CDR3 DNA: TGCGCCAGCAGTGAGGGGGGTAGGAGTAATGAAAAACTGTTTTTT. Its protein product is CASSEGGRSNEKLFF.

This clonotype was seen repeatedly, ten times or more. The CDR3 is CASSPERVEQYF. The CDR3 DNA follows: TGCGCCAGCAGCCCGGAAAGGGTCGAGCAGTACTTC. The chain has TRBV5-1 and TRBJ2-7, with D uncertain. This CDR3 comprises 12 residues. Germline assignment: CDR1 SGHRS and CDR2 YFSETQ. V lost 4 bases to trimming and J lost 6 bases, with 11 bases between them.

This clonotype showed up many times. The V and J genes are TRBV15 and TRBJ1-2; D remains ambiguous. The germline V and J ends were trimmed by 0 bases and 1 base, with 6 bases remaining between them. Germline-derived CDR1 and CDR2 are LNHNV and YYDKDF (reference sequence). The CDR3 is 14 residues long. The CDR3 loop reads CATSRERSNYGYTF. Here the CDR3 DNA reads TGTGCCACCAGCAGAGAGAGGAGTAACTATGGCTACACCTTC.

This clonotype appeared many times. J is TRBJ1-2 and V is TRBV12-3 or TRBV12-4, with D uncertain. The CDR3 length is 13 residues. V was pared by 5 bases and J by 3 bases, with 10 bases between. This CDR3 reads CASSLGEYYGYTF. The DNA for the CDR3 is TGTGCCAGCAGTCTCGGGGAGTACTATGGCTACACCTTC.

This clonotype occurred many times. DNA of the CDR3: TGCAGTGCTAGGCCGGGACCCTACAATGAGCAGTTCTTC. Encoded protein: CSARPGPYNEQFF. The V call is TRBV20-1, the J call TRBJ2-1; perhaps D is TRBD1 or TRBD2 (5 bases each). The germline V gene encodes CDR1 DFQATT and CDR2 SNEGSKA (reference sequence). This CDR3 comprises 13 residues. Trimming shortened V by 3 bases and J by 2 bases, and 8 bases separated the two germline ends.

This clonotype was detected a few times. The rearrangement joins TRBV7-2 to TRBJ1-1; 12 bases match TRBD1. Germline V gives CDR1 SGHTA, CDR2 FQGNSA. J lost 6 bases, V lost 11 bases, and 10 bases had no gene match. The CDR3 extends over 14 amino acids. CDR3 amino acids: CAGTGTGGRAEAFF. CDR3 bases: TGTGCCGGAACCGGGACAGGGGGCAGGGCTGAAGCTTTCTTT.

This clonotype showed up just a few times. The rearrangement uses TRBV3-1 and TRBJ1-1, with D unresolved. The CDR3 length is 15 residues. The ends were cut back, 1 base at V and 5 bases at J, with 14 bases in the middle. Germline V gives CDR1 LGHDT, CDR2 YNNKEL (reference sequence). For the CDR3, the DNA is TGTGCCAGCAGCCAAGTGAGGGAGGGAAGGACTGAAGCTTTCTTT. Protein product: CASSQVREGRTEAFF. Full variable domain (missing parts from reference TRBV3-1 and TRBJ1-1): DTAVSQTPKYLVTQMGNDKSIKCEQNLGHDTMYWYKQDSKKFLKIMFSYNNKELIINETVPNRFSPKSPDKAHLNLHINSLELGDSAVYFCASSQVREGRTEAFFGQGTRLTVV.

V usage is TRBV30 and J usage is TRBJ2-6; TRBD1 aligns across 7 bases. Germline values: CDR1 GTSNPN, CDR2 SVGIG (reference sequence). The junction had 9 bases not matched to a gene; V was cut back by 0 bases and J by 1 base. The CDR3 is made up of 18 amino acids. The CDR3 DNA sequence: TGTGCCTGGAGTGTAGGTTGGGCAGGGGGTTCTGGGGCCAACGTCCTGACTTTC. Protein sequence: CAWSVGWAGGSGANVLTF.

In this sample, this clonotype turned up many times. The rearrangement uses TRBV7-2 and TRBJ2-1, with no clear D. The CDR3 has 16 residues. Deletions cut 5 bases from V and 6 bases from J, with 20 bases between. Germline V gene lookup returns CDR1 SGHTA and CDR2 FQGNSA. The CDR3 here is CASSTRVLAAPNEQFF. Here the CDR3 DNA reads TGTGCCAGCAGCACAAGGGTCTTGGCCGCTCCCAATGAGCAGTTCTTC.

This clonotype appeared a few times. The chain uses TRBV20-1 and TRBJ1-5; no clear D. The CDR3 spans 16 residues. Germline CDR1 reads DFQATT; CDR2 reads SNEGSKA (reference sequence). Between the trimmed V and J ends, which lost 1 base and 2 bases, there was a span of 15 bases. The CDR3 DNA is TGCAGTGCTAGAGTCATTCAGCCCCAGGGCAATCAGCCCCAGCATTTT. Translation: CSARVIQPQGNQPQHF.

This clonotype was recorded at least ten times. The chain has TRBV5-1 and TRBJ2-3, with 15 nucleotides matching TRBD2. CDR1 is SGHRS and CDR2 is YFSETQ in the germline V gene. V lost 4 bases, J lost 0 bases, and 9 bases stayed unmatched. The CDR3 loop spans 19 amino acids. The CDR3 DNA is TGCGCCAGCAGCAGCGGACTAGCGGGGGGGGGAGCTAGCACAGATACGCAGTATTTT. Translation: CASSSGLAGGGASTDTQYF.

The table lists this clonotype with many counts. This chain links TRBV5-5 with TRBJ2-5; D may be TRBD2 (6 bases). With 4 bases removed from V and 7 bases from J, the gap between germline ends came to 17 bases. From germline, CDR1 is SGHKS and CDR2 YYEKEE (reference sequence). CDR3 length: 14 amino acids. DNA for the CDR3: TGTGCCAGCAGCAACCCGGGGGATATGGGGACCCAGTACTTC. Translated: CASSNPGDMGTQYF.

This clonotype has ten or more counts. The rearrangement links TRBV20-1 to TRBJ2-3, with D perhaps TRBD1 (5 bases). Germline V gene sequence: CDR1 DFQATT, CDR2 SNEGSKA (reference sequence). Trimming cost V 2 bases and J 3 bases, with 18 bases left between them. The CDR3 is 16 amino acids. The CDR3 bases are TGCAGTGCTAGATCCGAGAGGCGAGCAGGGACAGATACGCAGTATTTT. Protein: CSARSERRAGTDTQYF.

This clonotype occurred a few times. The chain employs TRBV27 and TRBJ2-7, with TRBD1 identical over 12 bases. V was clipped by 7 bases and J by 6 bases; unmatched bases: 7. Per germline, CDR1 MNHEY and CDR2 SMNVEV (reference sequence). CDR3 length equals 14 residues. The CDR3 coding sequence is TGTGCCAGCAAGCCCGGGACAGGGGGCATCGAGCAGTACTTC. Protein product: CASKPGTGGIEQYF.

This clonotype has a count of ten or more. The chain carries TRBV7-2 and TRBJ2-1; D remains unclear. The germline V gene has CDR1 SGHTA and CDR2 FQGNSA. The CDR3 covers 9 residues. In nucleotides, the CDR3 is TGTGCTTCAGGCCATGAGCAGTTCTTC. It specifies CASGHEQFF. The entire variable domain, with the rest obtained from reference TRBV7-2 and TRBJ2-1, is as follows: GAGVSQSPSNKVTEKGKDVELRCDPISGHTALYWYRQSLGQGLEFLIYFQGNSAPDKSGLPSDRFSAERTGGSVSTLTIQRTQQEDSAVYLCASGHEQFFGPGTRLTVL.

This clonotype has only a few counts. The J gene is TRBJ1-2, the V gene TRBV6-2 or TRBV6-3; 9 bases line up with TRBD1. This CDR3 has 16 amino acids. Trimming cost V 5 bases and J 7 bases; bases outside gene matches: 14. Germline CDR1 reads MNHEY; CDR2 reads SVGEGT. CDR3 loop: CASSLQDRGILGGYTF. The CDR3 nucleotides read TGTGCCAGCAGTCTACAGGACAGGGGAATTCTTGGTGGCTACACCTTC.

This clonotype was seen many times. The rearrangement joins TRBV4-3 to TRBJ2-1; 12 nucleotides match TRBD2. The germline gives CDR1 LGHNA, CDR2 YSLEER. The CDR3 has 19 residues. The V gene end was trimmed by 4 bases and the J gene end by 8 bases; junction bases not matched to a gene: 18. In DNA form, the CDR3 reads TGCGCCAGCAGCCTTTACCCAAAGGGTTTGACTAGCGGGAGTCATGAGCAGTTCTTC. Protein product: CASSLYPKGLTSGSHEQFF.

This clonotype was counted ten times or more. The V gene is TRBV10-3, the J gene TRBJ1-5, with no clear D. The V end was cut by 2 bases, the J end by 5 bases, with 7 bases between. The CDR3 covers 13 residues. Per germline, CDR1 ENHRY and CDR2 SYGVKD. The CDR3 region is CAISEGSHQPQHF. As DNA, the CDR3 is TGTGCCATCAGTGAGGGTAGTCATCAGCCCCAGCATTTT.

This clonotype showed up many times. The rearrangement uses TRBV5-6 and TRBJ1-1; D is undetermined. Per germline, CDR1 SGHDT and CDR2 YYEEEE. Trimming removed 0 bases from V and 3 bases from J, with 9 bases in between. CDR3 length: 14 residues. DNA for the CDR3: TGTGCCAGCAGCTTGGGGGCAGGTGACACTGAAGCTTTCTTT. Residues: CASSLGAGDTEAFF.

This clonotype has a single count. The chain's CDR3 is CSASHGGANYGYTF. CDR3 DNA: TGCAGTGCTAGTCACGGGGGCGCTAACTATGGCTACACCTTC. The V call is TRBV20-1, the J call TRBJ1-2; weak D call: TRBD1 (6 bases). Germline values: CDR1 DFQATT, CDR2 SNEGSKA (reference sequence). This CDR3 spans 14 amino acids. V was shortened by 3 bases and J by 0 bases, with 11 bases between the two germline ends.

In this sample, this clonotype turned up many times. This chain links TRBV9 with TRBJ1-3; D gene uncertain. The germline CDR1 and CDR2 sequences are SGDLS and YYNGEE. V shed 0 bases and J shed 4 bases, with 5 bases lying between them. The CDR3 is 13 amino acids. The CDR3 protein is CASSVAQGNTIYF. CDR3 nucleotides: TGTGCCAGCAGCGTAGCACAAGGAAACACCATATATTTT. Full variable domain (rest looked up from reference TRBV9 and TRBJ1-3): DSGVTQTPKHLITATGQRVTLRCSPRSGDLSVYWYQQSLDQGLQFLIQYYNGEERAKGNILERFSAQQFPDLHSELNLSSLELGDSALYFCASSVAQGNTIYFGEGSWLTVV.